These 20 T cell receptor beta chains were sequenced from one sample in a study of cytomegalovirus exposure and HLA in healthy donors. In the PCR, 60 Vbeta and 13 Jbeta primers were used. Sequencing used immunoSEQ multiplex PCR; TCRdb keeps in-frame clones, though not all of them. The repertoire has approximately 160,000 clones, 77% of them found once; the top ten carry roughly 2.6%. The source material was PBMCs. Every receptor here comes from a woman in her forties in good health and CMV-seropositive.

This clone has ten or more counts. V is TRBV6-5 and J is TRBJ2-6; D remains unclear. The V end was cut by 4 bases, the J end by 2 bases, with 3 bases between. The CDR3 contains 13 residues. CDR1 is MNHEY and CDR2 is SVGAGI in the germline V gene. The CDR3 reads CASSSAGANVLTF. The CDR3 DNA reads TGTGCCAGCAGTTCCGCTGGGGCCAACGTCCTGACTTTC.

This clone was picked up a small number of times. V and J are TRBV7-2 and TRBJ1-2; perhaps TRBD1 as D (5 bases). CDR3 size: 13 residues. V was clipped by 2 bases and J by 6 bases, with 10 bases between them. Germline V gene sequence: CDR1 SGHTA, CDR2 FQGNSA. Here the CDR3 reads CASSLNPGDGYTF. The CDR3 nucleotides are TGTGCCAGCAGCTTAAATCCGGGGGATGGCTACACCTTC.

This clone came up once. The V call is TRBV6-5, the J call TRBJ1-2; weak D call: TRBD1 (6 bases). The germline V gene encodes CDR1 MNHEY and CDR2 SVGAGI. This CDR3 is 15 amino acids long. V was pared by 0 bases and J by 3 bases, with 11 bases between. CDR3 loop: CASSYSGQPHYGYTF. DNA of the CDR3: TGTGCCAGCAGTTACTCCGGACAGCCACACTATGGCTACACCTTC.

The rearrangement uses TRBV2 and TRBJ1-2; maybe TRBD1 (6 bases). V was clipped by 4 bases and J by 6 bases, with 9 bases between them. The CDR3 contains 12 residues. Germline-derived CDR1 and CDR2 are SNHLY and FYNNEI. The CDR3, as DNA: TGTGCCAGCAGTGCGCAGGGGCATGGCTACACCTTC. It yields the protein CASSAQGHGYTF. Complete variable domain (other parts from reference TRBV2 and TRBJ1-2): EPEVTQTPSHQVTQMGQEVILRCVPISNHLYFYWYRQILGQKVEFLVSFYNNEISEKSEIFDDQFSVERPDGSNFTLKIRSTKLEDSAMYFCASSAQGHGYTFGSGTRLTVV.

This chain joins TRBV19 and TRBJ2-5, with 12 bases aligning to TRBD2. Germline loops: CDR1 LNHDA, CDR2 SQIVND (reference sequence). V was pared by 5 bases and J by 2 bases, with 3 bases of the junction left unmatched. CDR3 length equals 15 residues. For the CDR3, the DNA is TGTGCCAGTAGTCGACTAGCGGGGGTACAAGAGACCCAGTACTTC. This translates into CASSRLAGVQETQYF. The variable domain in full, completed from reference TRBV19 and TRBJ2-5, reads DGGITQSPKYLFRKEGQNVTLSCEQNLNHDAMYWYRQDPGQGLRLIYYSQIVNDFQKGDIAEGYSVSREKKESFPLTVTSAQKNPTAFYLCASSRLAGVQETQYFGPGTRLLVL.

This clone was seen a single time. V and J are TRBV5-4 and TRBJ2-5, with a possible D match to TRBD2 (6 bases). The CDR3 consists of 15 residues. Germline V CDR1 and CDR2: SGHNT, YYREEE (reference sequence). The V end was cut by 3 bases, the J end by 1 base, with 13 bases between. Here the CDR3 DNA reads TGTGCCAGCAGCTCCACCGGGACTGCCCAAGAGACCCAGTACTTC. Translating gives CASSSTGTAQETQYF.

This chain uses TRBV5-6 with TRBJ2-7; the match to TRBD2 covers 12 bases. The J segment lost 0 bases and the V segment lost 1 base, leaving 5 bases of the junction unmatched. CDR1 is SGHDT, CDR2 YYEEEE, per germline. The CDR3 contains 17 residues. The CDR3 DNA reads TGTGCCAGCAGCTTGCCGACTAGCGGGAGCCACTCCTACGAGCAGTACTTC. It codes for CASSLPTSGSHSYEQYF.

This clone has only one observation. V gene TRBV5-1 combines with J gene TRBJ2-7, with TRBD1 identical over 7 bases. The J segment lost 1 base and the V segment lost 6 bases, leaving 4 bases of the junction unmatched. Germline CDR1 reads SGHRS; CDR2 reads YFSETQ. This CDR3 has 13 amino acids. CDR3 DNA: TGCGCCAGCACCGGGACAGCTTCCTACGAGCAGTACTTC. Translated: CASTGTASYEQYF.

The V and J genes are TRBV2 and TRBJ2-1, with 9 bases matching TRBD2. Trimming removed 5 bases from V and 5 bases from J; junction bases left unmatched: 7. CDR1 is SNHLY, CDR2 FYNNEI, per germline. CDR3 length: 15 residues. CDR3 sequence reads: CASSRPGTSNNEQFF. In DNA form, the CDR3 reads TGTGCCAGCAGTCGTCCCGGGACTAGCAACAATGAGCAGTTCTTC.

The chain couples TRBV5-1 to TRBJ2-7; 7 positions agree with TRBD1. With 0 bases clipped from V and 2 bases from J, the junction kept 5 bases outside the gene matches. Germline V gene data show CDR1 as SGHRS and CDR2 as YFSETQ. There are 15 residues in the CDR3. CDR3 sequence reads: CASSLGGQPTYEQYF. The CDR3 coding sequence is TGCGCCAGCAGCTTGGGGGGACAGCCTACCTACGAGCAGTACTTC.

This sequence joins TRBV6-6 and TRBJ1-5; no clear D. Germline V CDR1 and CDR2: MNHNY, SVGAGI (reference sequence). The CDR3 is 16 residues long. V was trimmed by 0 bases and J by 7 bases, leaving 16 bases between them. DNA for the CDR3: TGTGCCAGCAGTTACTCCACGGGGTCCGCGGGACAGCCCCAGCATTTT. It yields the protein CASSYSTGSAGQPQHF.

The rearrangement joins TRBV19 to TRBJ2-7, with 8 bases fitting TRBD1. The germline CDR1 and CDR2 sequences are LNHDA and SQIVND (reference sequence). The CDR3 sequence is 13 residues long. V was clipped by 8 bases and J by 4 bases; unmatched bases: 7. DNA of the CDR3: TGTGCCAGTCGTCCGACAGGGGTGTACGAGCAGTACTTC. As protein: CASRPTGVYEQYF.

The V call is TRBV28, the J call TRBJ2-3; tentative D call: TRBD1 (6 bases). Germline CDR1 reads MDHEN; CDR2 reads SYDVKM. The ends were cut back, 5 bases at V and 0 bases at J, with 12 bases in the middle. This CDR3 is 15 amino acids long. The CDR3, as DNA: TGTGCCAGCAGTCGGGACATAGTTAGCACAGATACGCAGTATTTT. Its protein product is CASSRDIVSTDTQYF.

The chain combines TRBV6-6 with TRBJ2-7; possible D gene TRBD2, 6 bases. Germline CDR1 is MNHNY and CDR2 is SVGAGI (reference sequence). The length of the CDR3 is 14 residues. The V gene lost 5 bases and the J gene lost 4 bases, with 15 bases spanning the gap. This chain's CDR3 is CASSDSGGKYEQYF. The DNA of the CDR3 is TGTGCCAGCAGTGATAGCGGAGGGAAGTACGAGCAGTACTTC.

This chain joins TRBV10-3 and TRBJ1-6; no clear D. Germline CDR1 is ENHRY and CDR2 is SYGVKD. The CDR3 runs 14 residues. V was cut by 6 bases and J by 5 bases, with 11 bases left in between. CDR3 residues: CAIRTGLDNSPLHF. The CDR3 DNA sequence: TGTGCCATCAGGACGGGGTTGGATAATTCACCCCTCCACTTT.

The chain combines TRBV5-1 with TRBJ1-2, with D possibly TRBD1 on 5 matching bases. Trimming removed 7 bases from V and 4 bases from J, with 17 bases in between. This CDR3 spans 14 amino acids. CDR1 is SGHRS, CDR2 YFSETQ, per germline. CDR3 sequence (DNA): TGCGCCAGCCTAGGGGAGGCAGAAGGCTATGGCTACACCTTC. It codes for CASLGEAEGYGYTF.

This clone has just a few counts. V and J are TRBV28 and TRBJ1-6, with 8 bases aligning to TRBD1. Germline CDR1 and CDR2: MDHEN and SYDVKM. V was clipped by 6 bases and J by 14 bases; unmatched bases: 9. The CDR3 extends over 13 amino acids. The CDR3 protein is CASRSDRVTSLHF. The CDR3 DNA sequence: TGTGCCAGCAGATCGGACAGGGTGACGTCCCTCCACTTT.

The V gene is TRBV27, the J gene TRBJ1-2; 7 positions agree with TRBD1. CDR1 MNHEY and CDR2 SMNVEV come from the germline V gene (reference sequence). The J segment lost 0 bases and the V segment lost 8 bases, leaving 21 bases of the junction unmatched. The CDR3 has 19 residues. The CDR3 DNA follows: TGTGCCAGCGGTAGCACCAGCGCTCAGGACAGGATAGCTAACTATGGCTACACCTTC. The encoded protein is CASGSTSAQDRIANYGYTF.

V usage is TRBV7-2 and J usage is TRBJ2-1, with 14 nucleotides matching TRBD2. Germline values: CDR1 SGHTA, CDR2 FQGNSA. This CDR3 region has 17 residues. J gave up 5 bases and V 4 bases, and 7 bases lay outside the gene matches. Written as DNA, the CDR3 is TGTGCCAGCAGCTCTCGACTAGCGGGGGGGATAAACAATGAGCAGTTCTTC. This codes for CASSSRLAGGINNEQFF.

This clone showed up just a few times. The chain links TRBV5-1 to TRBJ1-3; a possible D gene is TRBD1 (5 bases). The CDR3 covers 15 residues. Germline CDR1 and CDR2: SGHRS and YFSETQ. The V and J ends lost 4 bases and 8 bases respectively, with 19 bases between them. The CDR3 here is CASSVTGGTRDTIYF. DNA of the CDR3: TGCGCCAGCAGCGTTACCGGGGGGACGAGAGACACCATATATTTT.